The sequence of this T cell receptor (beta chain) was determined in a study of cytomegalovirus exposure and HLA in healthy donors. Whole-study context: HLA-typed donors contributed around 82 million unique TCRs, which were held in an early data release. Study outcomes and limitations: Specific recognition of CMV antigens was confirmed in vitro for a few chains (all CMV-associated). Differences between HLA loci emerged in a later analysis of TCR association rates, with DRB1 most and HLA-C fewest.

In regard to this clone: What it binds is unknown.

There was no recording of CMV serostatus for this donor. PCR was performed using 60 Vbeta and 13 Jbeta primers. Here immunoSEQ multiplex PCR was the method, and the copy in TCRdb shows in-frame clones only, minus some. The sample has 200,000 to 250,000 clones, 85% to 90% seen once. Trimming removed 7 bases at V and 7 bases at J, with 17 bases between. Germline V gene data show CDR1 as LNHDA and CDR2 as SQIVND (reference sequence). This CDR3 has 14 amino acids. The TCR was taken from a human donor in good health. The sample consisted of PBMCs. The chain combines TRBV19 with TRBJ2-1; D might be TRBD2 (6 bases). The CDR3 spells CASMGGTFLNEQFF. CDR3 in DNA: TGTGCCAGTATGGGCGGGACCTTTTTAAATGAGCAGTTCTTC.